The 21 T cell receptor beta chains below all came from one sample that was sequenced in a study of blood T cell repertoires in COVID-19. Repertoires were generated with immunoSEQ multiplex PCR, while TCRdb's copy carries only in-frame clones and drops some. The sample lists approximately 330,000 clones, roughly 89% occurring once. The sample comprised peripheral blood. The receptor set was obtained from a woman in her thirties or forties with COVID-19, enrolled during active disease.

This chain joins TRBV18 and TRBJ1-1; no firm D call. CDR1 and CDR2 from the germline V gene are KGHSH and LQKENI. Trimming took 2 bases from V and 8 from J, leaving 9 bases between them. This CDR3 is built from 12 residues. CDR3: CASSPSREEAFF. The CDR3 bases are TGTGCCAGCTCACCATCCCGGGAGGAAGCTTTCTTT.

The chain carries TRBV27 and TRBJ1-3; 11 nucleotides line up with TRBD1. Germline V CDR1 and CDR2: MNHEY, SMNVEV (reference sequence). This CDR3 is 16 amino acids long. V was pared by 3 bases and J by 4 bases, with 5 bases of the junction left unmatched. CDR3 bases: TGTGCCAGCAGTTTGTCGGGACAGGGGGGAGGAAACACCATATATTTT. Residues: CASSLSGQGGGNTIYF.

CDR3 nucleotides: TGTGCCATCAGGGGGACAGGGGAAACCCAAGAGACCCAGTACTTC. It yields the protein CAIRGTGETQETQYF. This chain links TRBV10-3 with TRBJ2-5, with TRBD1 identical over 10 bases. This CDR3 has 15 residues. V lost 6 bases to trimming and J lost 1 base; unmatched junction nucleotides: 5. Germline V gives CDR1 ENHRY, CDR2 SYGVKD.

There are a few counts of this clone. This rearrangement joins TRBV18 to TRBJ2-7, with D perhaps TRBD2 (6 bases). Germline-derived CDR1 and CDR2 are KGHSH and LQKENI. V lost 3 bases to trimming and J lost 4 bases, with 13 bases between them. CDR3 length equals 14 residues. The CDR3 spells CASSPRAGGYEQYF. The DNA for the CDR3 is TGTGCCAGCTCACCCCGGGCCGGGGGTTACGAGCAGTACTTC.

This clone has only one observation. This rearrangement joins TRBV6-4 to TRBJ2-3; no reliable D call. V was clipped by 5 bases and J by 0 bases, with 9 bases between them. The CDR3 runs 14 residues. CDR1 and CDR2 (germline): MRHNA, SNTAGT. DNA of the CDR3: TGTGCCAGCAGTCTAGGCCAGAGCACAGATACGCAGTATTTT. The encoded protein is CASSLGQSTDTQYF.

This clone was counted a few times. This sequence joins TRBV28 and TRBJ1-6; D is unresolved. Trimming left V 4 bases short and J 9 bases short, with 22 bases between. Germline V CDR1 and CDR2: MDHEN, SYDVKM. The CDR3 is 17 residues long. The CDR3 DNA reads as TGTGCCAGCAGTTCCCCGTGGCAGATCCGTCTTGGTTCACCCCTCCACTTT. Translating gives CASSSPWQIRLGSPLHF.

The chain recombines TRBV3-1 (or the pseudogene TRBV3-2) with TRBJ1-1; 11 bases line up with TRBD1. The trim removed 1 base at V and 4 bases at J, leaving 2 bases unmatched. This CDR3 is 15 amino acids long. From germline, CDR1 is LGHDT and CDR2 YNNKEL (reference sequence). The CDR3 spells CASSQAGTGGTEAFF. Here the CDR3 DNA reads TGTGCCAGCAGCCAAGCCGGGACAGGGGGCACTGAAGCTTTCTTT.

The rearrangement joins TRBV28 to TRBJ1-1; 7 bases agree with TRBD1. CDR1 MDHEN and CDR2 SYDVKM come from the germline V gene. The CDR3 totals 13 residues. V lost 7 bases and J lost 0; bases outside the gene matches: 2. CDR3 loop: CASTRGLNTEAFF. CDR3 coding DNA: TGTGCCAGCACCAGGGGGTTGAACACTGAAGCTTTCTTT.

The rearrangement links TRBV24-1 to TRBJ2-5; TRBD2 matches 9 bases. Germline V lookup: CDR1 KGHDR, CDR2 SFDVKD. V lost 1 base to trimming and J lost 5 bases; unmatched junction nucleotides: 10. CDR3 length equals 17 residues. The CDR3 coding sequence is TGTGCCACCAGTGATTTATGGGAGCGGGAGGACCGGGAGACCCAGTACTTC. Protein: CATSDLWEREDRETQYF.

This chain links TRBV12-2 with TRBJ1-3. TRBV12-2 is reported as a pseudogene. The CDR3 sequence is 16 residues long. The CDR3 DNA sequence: TGTGCAAGTCGCTTGGGGAGGGCCTGCTCTGGAAACACCATATATTTT. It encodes CASRLGRACSGNTIYF.

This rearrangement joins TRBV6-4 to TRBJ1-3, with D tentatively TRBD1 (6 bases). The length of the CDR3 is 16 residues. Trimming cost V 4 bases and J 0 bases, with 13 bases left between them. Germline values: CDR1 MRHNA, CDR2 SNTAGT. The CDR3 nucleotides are TGTGCCAGCAGTGGATCAGGGGCATCCTCTGGAAACACCATATATTTT. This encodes CASSGSGASSGNTIYF.

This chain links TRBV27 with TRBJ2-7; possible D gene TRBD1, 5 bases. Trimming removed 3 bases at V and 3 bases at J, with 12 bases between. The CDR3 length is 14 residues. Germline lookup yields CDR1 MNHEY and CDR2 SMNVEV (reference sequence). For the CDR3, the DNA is TGTGCCAGCAGTTTTTCAGGGATAAACTACGAGCAGTACTTC. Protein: CASSFSGINYEQYF.

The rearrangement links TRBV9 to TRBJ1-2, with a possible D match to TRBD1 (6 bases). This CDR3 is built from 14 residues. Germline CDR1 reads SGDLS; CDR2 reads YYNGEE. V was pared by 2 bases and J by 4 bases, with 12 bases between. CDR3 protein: CASSVTGGLYGYTF. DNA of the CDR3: TGTGCCAGCAGCGTGACAGGCGGCCTCTATGGCTACACCTTC.

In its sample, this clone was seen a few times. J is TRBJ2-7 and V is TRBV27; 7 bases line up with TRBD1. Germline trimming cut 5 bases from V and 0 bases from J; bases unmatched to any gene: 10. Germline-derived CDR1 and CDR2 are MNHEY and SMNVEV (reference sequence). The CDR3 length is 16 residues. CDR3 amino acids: CASSPKQGFGSYEQYF. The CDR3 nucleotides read TGTGCCAGCAGTCCAAAACAGGGGTTCGGCTCCTACGAGCAGTACTTC.

The DNA for the CDR3 is TGTGCCAGCAGCGTAGGGCTAGCGGGAGGAATAGAGACCCAGTACTTC. It is translated as CASSVGLAGGIETQYF. V is TRBV9 and J is TRBJ2-5; TRBD2 aligns across 11 bases. CDR3 length equals 16 residues. In germline, CDR1 is SGDLS, CDR2 YYNGEE. The trim removed 0 bases at V and 4 bases at J, leaving 5 bases unmatched.

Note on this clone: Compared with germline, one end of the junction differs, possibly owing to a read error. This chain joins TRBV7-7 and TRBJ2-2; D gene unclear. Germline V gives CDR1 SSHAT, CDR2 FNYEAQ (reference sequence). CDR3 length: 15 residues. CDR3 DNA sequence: TGTGCTAGCAGCTTCTCAGTTTTGAACACCGGGGAGCTGTTTTTT. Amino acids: CASSFSVLNTGELFF.

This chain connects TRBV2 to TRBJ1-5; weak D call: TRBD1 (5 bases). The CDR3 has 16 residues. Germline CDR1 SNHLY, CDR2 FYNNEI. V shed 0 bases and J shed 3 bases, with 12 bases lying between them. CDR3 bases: TGTGCCAGCAGTGAAGCCGGGGGAGAGTACAATCAGCCCCAGCATTTT. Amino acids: CASSEAGGEYNQPQHF.

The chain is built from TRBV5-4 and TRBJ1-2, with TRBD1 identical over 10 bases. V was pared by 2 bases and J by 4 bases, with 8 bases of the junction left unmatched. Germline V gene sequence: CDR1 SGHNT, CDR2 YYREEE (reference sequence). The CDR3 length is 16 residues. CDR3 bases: TGTGCCAGCAGCTTATACGGGACAGGGGCCCTCTATGGCTACACCTTC. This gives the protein CASSLYGTGALYGYTF.

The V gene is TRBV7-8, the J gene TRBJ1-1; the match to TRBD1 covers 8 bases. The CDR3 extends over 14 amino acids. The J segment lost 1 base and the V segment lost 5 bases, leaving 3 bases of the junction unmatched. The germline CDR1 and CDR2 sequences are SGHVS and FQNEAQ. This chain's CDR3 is CASSRQGPNTEAFF. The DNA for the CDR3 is TGTGCCAGCAGCAGACAGGGGCCGAACACTGAAGCTTTCTTT.

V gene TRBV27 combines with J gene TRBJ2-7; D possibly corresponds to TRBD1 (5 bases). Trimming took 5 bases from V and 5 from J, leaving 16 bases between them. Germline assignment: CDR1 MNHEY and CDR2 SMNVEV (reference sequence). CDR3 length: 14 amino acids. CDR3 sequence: CASSERGRGHEQYF. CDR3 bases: TGTGCCAGCAGTGAAAGGGGAAGAGGTCACGAGCAGTACTTC.

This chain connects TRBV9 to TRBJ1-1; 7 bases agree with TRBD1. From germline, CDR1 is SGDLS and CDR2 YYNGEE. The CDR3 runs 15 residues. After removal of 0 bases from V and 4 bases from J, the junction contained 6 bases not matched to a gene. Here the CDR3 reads CASSVGGTVGTEAFF. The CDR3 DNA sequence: TGTGCCAGCAGCGTAGGTGGGACAGTGGGCACTGAAGCTTTCTTT.